Sequencing of this T cell receptor (beta chain) was carried out in a study of tumor-infiltrating lymphocytes in localized non-small cell lung cancer. The data were produced by immunoSEQ multiplex PCR, yet TCRdb's version contains in-frame clones alone and is incomplete. This table holds tens of thousands of clones, 73% found once. CDR1 LGHNA and CDR2 YSLEER come from the germline V gene. There are 18 residues in the CDR3. Trimming cost V 0 bases and J 0 bases, with 14 bases left between them. This TCR derives from a human donor with non-small cell lung cancer. The gene calls are TRBV4-3 and TRBJ2-2; no clear D gene. Sequenced material: lung tumor tissue. DNA of the CDR3: TGCGCCAGCAGCCAAGATTCACCCTCATTCGCGAACACCGGGGAGCTGTTTTTT. This gives the protein CASSQDSPSFANTGELFF.